The clone carrying this TCR beta chain was seen only once. What it recognizes is unknown. This entry is derived from a study of cytomegalovirus exposure and HLA in healthy donors. 60 Vbeta and 13 Jbeta primers were used in PCR. Only in-frame clones appear in the TCRdb table, and some are missing; sequencing was by immunoSEQ multiplex PCR. The sample has about 250,000 clones, about 66% seen once. Study conclusions and caveats: A cluster of highly shared sequence variants was likely a sequencing artifact.

At the time of sampling, donors were nominally healthy, though unrecorded immune exposures were likely. Sequenced sample: PBMCs. This TCR derives from a female donor in good health and CMV-seronegative.

CDR3 region: CASSKDQGLHPYNEQFF. CDR3 coding DNA: TGTGCCAGCAGCAAAGATCAGGGGCTCCACCCCTACAATGAGCAGTTCTTC. This chain links TRBV21-1 with TRBJ2-1; TRBD1, as called in the table, went unchecked against the DNA. TRBV21-1 is flagged as a pseudogene. The CDR3 covers 17 residues.